The 31 T cell receptor beta chains listed next were all sequenced from one sample in a study of lymphopenia after photon versus proton radiotherapy. Method: immunoSEQ multiplex PCR; TCRdb's copy keeps in-frame clones and lacks some. The data hold about 20,000 clones, with 80% to 90% observed a single time. The sample consisted of peripheral blood, taken from a patient treated with proton-based radiotherapy. All receptors derive from an older man with pancreatic cancer.

The rearrangement links TRBV5-1 to TRBJ2-3; D unresolved. V was trimmed by 2 bases and J by 1 base, leaving 11 bases between them. Germline CDR1 and CDR2: SGHRS and YFSETQ. CDR3 length: 15 residues. The CDR3: CASSFHRDRTDTQYF. In DNA, the CDR3 is TGCGCCAGCAGCTTCCACCGAGACCGCACAGATACGCAGTATTTT.

The chain employs TRBV6-5 and TRBJ2-1; unclear D gene. The CDR3 consists of 13 residues. The germline V and J ends were trimmed by 0 bases and 8 bases, with 8 bases remaining between them. Germline lookup yields CDR1 MNHEY and CDR2 SVGAGI. The CDR3 DNA follows: TGTGCCAGCAGTTACTCGAATGAGGATGAGCAGTTCTTC. Its protein product is CASSYSNEDEQFF.

The chain carries TRBV11-1 and TRBJ2-2; D unclear. In germline, CDR1 is SGHAT, CDR2 FQDESV (reference sequence). Trimming cost V 5 bases and J 0 bases, with 13 bases left between them. There are 16 residues in the CDR3. CDR3 protein: CASSPRSVANTGELFF. The CDR3 DNA reads TGTGCCAGCAGCCCAAGAAGTGTCGCGAACACCGGGGAGCTGTTTTTT.

The gene calls are TRBV7-2 and TRBJ1-2; perhaps TRBD1 as D (5 bases). This CDR3 has 13 residues. V shed 5 bases and J shed 4 bases, with 11 bases lying between them. Germline V lookup: CDR1 SGHTA, CDR2 FQGNSA. CDR3 coding DNA: TGTGCCAGCAGCGTCGGGGCCTTCTATGGCTACACCTTC. Its translation: CASSVGAFYGYTF.

This chain links TRBV30 with TRBJ2-1; TRBD2 agrees at 7 bases. The CDR3 length is 12 residues. The V gene's germline CDR1 is GTSNPN and CDR2 SVGIG (reference sequence). The junction had 4 bases not matched to a gene; V was cut back by 5 bases and J by 6 bases. CDR3 DNA: TGTGCCTGGGGGAGGGTGGTCAATGAGCAGTTCTTC. Protein sequence: CAWGRVVNEQFF.

The chain joins TRBV5-4 to TRBJ1-1; D gene unclear. The germline V gene encodes CDR1 SGHNT and CDR2 YYREEE (reference sequence). V was shortened by 0 bases and J by 1 base, with 7 bases between the two germline ends. This CDR3 region has 14 residues. Written as DNA, the CDR3 is TGTGCCAGCAGCTTGGTCGGCCCGAACACTGAAGCTTTCTTT. Translation gives CASSLVGPNTEAFF.

This clone was found once. V and J are TRBV18 and TRBJ1-3, with D maybe TRBD1 (6 bases). Trimming took 2 bases from V and 0 from J, leaving 11 bases between them. Looked up from germline, CDR1 is KGHSH and CDR2 is LQKENI. This CDR3 is built from 16 residues. The CDR3 protein is CASSPRQGFSGNTIYF. In DNA, the CDR3 is TGTGCCAGCTCACCAAGGCAGGGGTTCTCTGGAAACACCATATATTTT. The whole variable domain, filled in from reference TRBV18 and TRBJ1-3, reads NAGVMQNPRHLVRRRGQEARLRCSPMKGHSHVYWYRQLPEEGLKFMVYLQKENIIDESGMPKERFSAEFPKEGPSILRIQQVVRGDSAAYFCASSPRQGFSGNTIYFGEGSWLTVV.

A single count supports this clone. The chain joins TRBV2 to TRBJ1-1; TRBD1 matches at 8 bases. The ends lost 6 bases at V and 8 bases at J; junction bases unmatched: 5. The CDR3 totals 12 residues. Germline-derived CDR1 and CDR2 are SNHLY and FYNNEI. CDR3 protein: CASSHRTGEAFF. The CDR3 bases are TGTGCCAGCAGCCATAGGACAGGGGAAGCTTTCTTT.

The chain recombines TRBV6-6 with TRBJ2-5, with TRBD2 matching over 8 bases. Germline assignment: CDR1 MNHNY and CDR2 SVGAGI (reference sequence). The V and J ends lost 5 bases and 5 bases, in that order; junction bases with no gene match: 7. This CDR3 has 14 amino acids. CDR3 bases: TGTGCCAGCAGTCGGGGGGGGTTTGATGAGACCCAGTACTTC. Its protein is CASSRGGFDETQYF.

The chain links TRBV11-2 to TRBJ2-5; a possible D gene is TRBD1 (5 bases). The CDR3 consists of 14 residues. The germline V gene encodes CDR1 SGHAT and CDR2 FQNNGV. Trimming left V 1 base short and J 9 bases short, with 15 bases between. The CDR3 is CASSLGRAGWAQYF. Here the CDR3 DNA reads TGTGCCAGCAGCTTAGGCAGGGCTGGATGGGCCCAGTACTTC.

The rearrangement joins TRBV27 to TRBJ2-1, with TRBD2 matching over 10 bases. Unmatched junction bases numbered 11, after V lost 3 bases and J lost 6 bases. The length of the CDR3 is 17 residues. Germline values: CDR1 MNHEY, CDR2 SMNVEV (reference sequence). The CDR3 here is CASSFYGLAEKGNEQFF. The CDR3 DNA reads TGTGCCAGCAGTTTCTATGGACTAGCGGAAAAGGGCAATGAGCAGTTCTTC.

This chain links TRBV19 with TRBJ1-4; D possibly corresponds to TRBD1 (6 bases). Germline V gene lookup returns CDR1 LNHDA and CDR2 SQIVND (reference sequence). The CDR3 is 15 amino acids. The V and J ends lost 3 bases and 4 bases respectively, with 12 bases between them. CDR3 DNA sequence: TGTGCCAGTAGTATTATGAGGGGGATTAATGAAAAACTGTTTTTT. Translated, it gives CASSIMRGINEKLFF.

This rearrangement joins TRBV10-3 to TRBJ1-6, with 7 bases aligning to TRBD1. Germline lookup yields CDR1 ENHRY and CDR2 SYGVKD. CDR3 size: 15 residues. Germline trimming cut 2 bases from V and 9 bases from J; bases unmatched to any gene: 7. CDR3 coding DNA: TGTGCCATCAGTGAGCTTGGAGGGGGCCGTTCACCCCTCCACTTT. This gives the protein CAISELGGGRSPLHF.

The rearrangement links TRBV29-1 to TRBJ2-2, with TRBD2 identical over 10 bases. With 4 bases clipped from V and 7 bases from J, the junction kept 9 bases outside the gene matches. The CDR3 is made up of 15 amino acids. Per the germline V gene, CDR1 is SQVTM and CDR2 is ANQGSEA. In DNA, the CDR3 is TGCAGCGTTGTCGGTCTAGCGGGAGTTGGCGGGGAGCTGTTTTTT. As protein: CSVVGLAGVGGELFF.

The chain links TRBV30 to TRBJ1-6; possible D gene TRBD1, 5 bases. This CDR3 is 17 amino acids long. Trimming pared 4 bases from V and 2 bases from J, leaving 18 bases between. The germline CDR1 and CDR2 sequences are GTSNPN and SVGIG (reference sequence). The CDR3 is CAWTLSRRGAYNSPLHF. For the CDR3, the DNA is TGTGCCTGGACCTTAAGCAGGAGGGGCGCCTATAATTCACCCCTCCACTTT.

The J gene is TRBJ1-2, the V gene TRBV7-9, with 7 nucleotides matching TRBD1. CDR1 SEHNR and CDR2 FQNEAQ come from the germline V gene (reference sequence). Trimming removed 1 base from V and 7 bases from J; junction bases left unmatched: 15. This CDR3 spans 17 amino acids. This CDR3 is CASSLEWEGGGDPGYTF. In DNA form, the CDR3 reads TGTGCCAGCAGCTTAGAATGGGAAGGAGGGGGCGATCCTGGCTACACCTTC.

This clone was detected once. This sequence joins TRBV9 and TRBJ2-1, with 7 bases that match TRBD2. Germline CDR1 reads SGDLS; CDR2 reads YYNGEE. V was clipped by 2 bases and J by 2 bases; unmatched bases: 7. This CDR3 region has 16 residues. In DNA, the CDR3 is TGTGCCAGCAGCGTTAAGGCGGGAGACGCCTACAATGAGCAGTTCTTC. This sequence encodes CASSVKAGDAYNEQFF.

The chain has TRBV30 and TRBJ2-7, with 9 positions matching TRBD1. CDR3 size: 14 residues. V was clipped by 2 bases and J by 3 bases; unmatched bases: 5. CDR1 is GTSNPN and CDR2 is SVGIG in the germline V gene (reference sequence). CDR3 sequence: CAWSLGQGYYEQYF. The CDR3 nucleotides read TGTGCCTGGAGTCTCGGACAGGGGTACTACGAGCAGTACTTC.

V gene TRBV10-3 combines with J gene TRBJ1-1; D unresolved. Germline V lookup: CDR1 ENHRY, CDR2 SYGVKD. This CDR3 comprises 13 residues. V lost 2 bases and J 2 bases, leaving 6 bases between the germline ends. DNA for the CDR3: TGTGCCATCAGTGAGGTCGGAAACACTGAAGCTTTCTTT. As protein: CAISEVGNTEAFF.

This sequence joins TRBV12-5 and TRBJ1-2; D remains ambiguous. Looked up from germline, CDR1 is LGHNT and CDR2 is FRNRAP. Trimming stripped 4 bases from V and 4 bases from J, with 16 bases between. The CDR3 is 15 residues long. This CDR3 is CASGSGPPTRYGYTF. The CDR3 nucleotides read TGTGCTAGTGGTTCCGGACCCCCGACCCGCTATGGCTACACCTTC.

The CDR3: CASSEGIAGGQETQYF. CDR3 bases: TGCGCCAGCAGTGAGGGGATAGCGGGAGGGCAGGAGACCCAGTACTTC. The chain recombines TRBV10-2 with TRBJ2-5, with 11 bases matching TRBD2. CDR1 and CDR2 (germline): WSHSY, SAAADI. V lost 2 bases and J lost 5; bases outside the gene matches: 7. CDR3 length equals 16 residues.

V is TRBV5-5 and J is TRBJ1-5, with 8 bases lining up with TRBD1. The CDR3 is 15 amino acids. V lost 4 bases, J lost 2 bases, and 5 bases stayed unmatched. Germline V lookup: CDR1 SGHKS, CDR2 YYEKEE (reference sequence). The CDR3 region has the DNA TGTGCCAGCAGCGAATCGGGACAGGGCAATCAGCCCCAGCATTTT. It yields the protein CASSESGQGNQPQHF.

This clone turned up a few times. The same CDR3 is also encoded by other DNA sequences in this sample. The chain employs TRBV5-1 and TRBJ1-1; D is unclear. This CDR3 contains 14 residues. The V end lost 0 bases, the J end lost 1 base, and 7 bases lay between the germline ends. The germline CDR1 and CDR2 sequences are SGHRS and YFSETQ. This CDR3 is CASSLGRENTEAFF. The CDR3 nucleotides read TGCGCCAGCAGCTTGGGAAGAGAGAACACTGAAGCTTTCTTT.

V usage is TRBV18 and J usage is TRBJ2-7; 11 nucleotides align to TRBD2. CDR1 and CDR2 from the germline V gene are KGHSH and LQKENI. Losses at the gene ends were 1 base for V and 5 bases for J; bases not matched to a gene: 7. The CDR3 sequence is 16 residues long. The CDR3 reads CASSPQPPSGRHEQYF. The CDR3 DNA reads TGTGCCAGCTCACCACAACCCCCTAGCGGGAGGCACGAGCAGTACTTC.

The CDR3 coding sequence is TGCGCCAGCAGAGAGGGGACAGCTACCCACGGGGAGCTGTTTTTT. Protein: CASREGTATHGELFF. The rearrangement links TRBV5-1 to TRBJ2-2; 7 bases fit TRBD1. The CDR3 extends over 15 amino acids. J was trimmed by 7 bases and V by 5 bases; bases with no gene match: 11. Germline assignment: CDR1 SGHRS and CDR2 YFSETQ.

This clone was picked up a small number of times. The chain is built from TRBV19 and TRBJ1-3; TRBD1 matches at 7 bases. Germline V gene sequence: CDR1 LNHDA, CDR2 SQIVND (reference sequence). After removal of 4 bases from V and 0 bases from J, the junction contained 3 bases not matched to a gene. CDR3 length: 15 amino acids. The CDR3 nucleotides read TGTGCCAGTAGTAAGGGGGCTTCCTCTGGAAACACCATATATTTT. It specifies CASSKGASSGNTIYF.

The rearrangement joins TRBV9 to TRBJ2-5; possible D gene TRBD1, 6 bases. V lost 5 bases and J 2 bases, leaving 16 bases between the germline ends. Germline V CDR1 and CDR2: SGDLS, YYNGEE. The CDR3 has 15 residues. CDR3 bases: TGTGCCAGCAGGTCAGGACCAGGGGAACAAGAGACCCAGTACTTC. Translating gives CASRSGPGEQETQYF.

The chain combines TRBV5-1 with TRBJ2-7, with TRBD1 matching 7 bases. Unmatched junction bases numbered 5, after V lost 2 bases and J lost 3 bases. Germline loops: CDR1 SGHRS, CDR2 YFSETQ. The CDR3 runs to 14 residues. The CDR3 coding sequence is TGCGCCAGCAGCTTCCGGGACAGCCTCTACGAGCAGTACTTC. This gives the protein CASSFRDSLYEQYF.

The J gene is TRBJ1-6, the V gene TRBV29-1; TRBD1 matches 9 bases. Germline trimming cut 5 bases from V and 8 bases from J; bases unmatched to any gene: 4. CDR1 and CDR2 from the germline V gene are SQVTM and ANQGSEA. The CDR3 is 13 residues long. This chain's CDR3 is CSVKTGGDSPLHF. The CDR3 DNA is TGCAGCGTTAAGACAGGGGGTGATTCACCCCTCCACTTT. Together with reference TRBV29-1 and TRBJ1-6, the CDR3 gives the full variable domain: SAVISQKPSRDICQRGTSLTIQCQVDSQVTMMFWYRQQPGQSLTLIATANQGSEATYESGFVIDKFPISRPNLTFSTLTVSNMSPEDSSIYLCSVKTGGDSPLHFGNGTRLTVT.

In DNA form, the CDR3 reads TGTGCCAGCAGCCTATCGGGGACCTACGAGCAGTACTTC. Residues: CASSLSGTYEQYF. V usage is TRBV2 and J usage is TRBJ2-7; a possible D gene is TRBD2 (5 bases). Trimming left V 6 bases short and J 2 bases short, with 11 bases between. In germline, CDR1 is SNHLY, CDR2 FYNNEI. The length of the CDR3 is 13 residues.

The CDR3 loop reads CASSALRDNRYEQYF. The CDR3 nucleotides read TGTGCCAGCAGCGCCCTCCGGGACAATCGCTACGAGCAGTACTTC. V is TRBV5-8 and J is TRBJ2-7; TRBD1 might be the D (6 bases). The CDR3 spans 15 residues. The germline CDR1 and CDR2 sequences are SGHTS and YDEGEE. Trimming removed 4 bases at V and 3 bases at J, with 17 bases between. Looking up the rest from reference TRBV5-8 and TRBJ2-7 gives the full variable domain: EAGVTQSPTHLIKTRGQQATLRCSPISGHTSVYWYQQALGLGLQFLLWYDEGEERNRGNFPPRFSGRQFPNYSSELNVNALELEDSALYLCASSALRDNRYEQYFGPGTRLTVT.